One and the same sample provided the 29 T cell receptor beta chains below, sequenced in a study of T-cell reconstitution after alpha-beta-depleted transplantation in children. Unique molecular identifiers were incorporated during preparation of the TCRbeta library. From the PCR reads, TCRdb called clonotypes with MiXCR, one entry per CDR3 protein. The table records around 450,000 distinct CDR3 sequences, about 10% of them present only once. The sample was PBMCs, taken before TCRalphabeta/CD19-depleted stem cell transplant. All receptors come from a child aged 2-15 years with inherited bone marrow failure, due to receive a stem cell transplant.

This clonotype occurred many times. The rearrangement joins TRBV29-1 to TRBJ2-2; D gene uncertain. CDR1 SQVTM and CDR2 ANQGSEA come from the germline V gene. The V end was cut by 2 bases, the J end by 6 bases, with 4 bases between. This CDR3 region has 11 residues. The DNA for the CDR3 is TGCAGCGTTGAAAAGTCCGGGGAGCTGTTTTTT. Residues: CSVEKSGELFF.

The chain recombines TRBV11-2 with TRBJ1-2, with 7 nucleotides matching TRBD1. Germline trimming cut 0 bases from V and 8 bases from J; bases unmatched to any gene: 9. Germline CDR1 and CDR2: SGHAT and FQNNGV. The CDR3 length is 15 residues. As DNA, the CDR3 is TGTGCCAGCAGCTTAGATCCAACAGGGGCAGTGGGCTACACCTTC. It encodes CASSLDPTGAVGYTF.

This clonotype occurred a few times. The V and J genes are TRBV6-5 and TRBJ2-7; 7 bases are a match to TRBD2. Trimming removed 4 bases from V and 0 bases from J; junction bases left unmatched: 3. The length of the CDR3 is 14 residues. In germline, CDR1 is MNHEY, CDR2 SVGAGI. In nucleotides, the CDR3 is TGTGCCAGCAGTTCGGGGGGAGTCTCCTACGAGCAGTACTTC. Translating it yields CASSSGGVSYEQYF.

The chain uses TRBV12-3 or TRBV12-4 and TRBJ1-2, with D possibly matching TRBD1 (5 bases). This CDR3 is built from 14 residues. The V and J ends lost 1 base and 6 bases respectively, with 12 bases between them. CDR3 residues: CASSLGGAGDGYTF. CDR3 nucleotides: TGTGCCAGCAGTTTAGGGGGCGCGGGGGATGGCTACACCTTC.

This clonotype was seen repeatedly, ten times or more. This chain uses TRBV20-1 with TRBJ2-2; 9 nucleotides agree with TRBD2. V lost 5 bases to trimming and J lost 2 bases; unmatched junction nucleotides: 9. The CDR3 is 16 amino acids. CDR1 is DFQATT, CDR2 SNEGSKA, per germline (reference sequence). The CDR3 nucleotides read TGCAGTGCTGCAAGACTAGCGGTTTTTAACACCGGGGAGCTGTTTTTT. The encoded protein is CSAARLAVFNTGELFF.

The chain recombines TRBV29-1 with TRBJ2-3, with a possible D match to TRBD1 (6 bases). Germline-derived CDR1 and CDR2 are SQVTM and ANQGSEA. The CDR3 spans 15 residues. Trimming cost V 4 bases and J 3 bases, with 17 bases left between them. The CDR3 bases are TGCAGCGTTGGATTGTTTGGCAGGGGAACAGATACGCAGTATTTT. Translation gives CSVGLFGRGTDTQYF.

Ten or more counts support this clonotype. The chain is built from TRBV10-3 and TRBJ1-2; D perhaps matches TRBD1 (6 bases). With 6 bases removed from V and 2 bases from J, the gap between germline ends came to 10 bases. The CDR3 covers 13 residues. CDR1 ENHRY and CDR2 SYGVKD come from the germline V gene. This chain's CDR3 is CAIRKGGNYGYTF. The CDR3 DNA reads TGTGCCATCAGGAAGGGGGGGAACTATGGCTACACCTTC.

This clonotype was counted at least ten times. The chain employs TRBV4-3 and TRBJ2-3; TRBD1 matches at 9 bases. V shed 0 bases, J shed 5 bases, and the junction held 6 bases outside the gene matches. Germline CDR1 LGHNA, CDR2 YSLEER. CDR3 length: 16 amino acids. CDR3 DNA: TGCGCCAGCAGCCAAGATCGGGGACAGGGATTAGATACGCAGTATTTT. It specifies CASSQDRGQGLDTQYF.

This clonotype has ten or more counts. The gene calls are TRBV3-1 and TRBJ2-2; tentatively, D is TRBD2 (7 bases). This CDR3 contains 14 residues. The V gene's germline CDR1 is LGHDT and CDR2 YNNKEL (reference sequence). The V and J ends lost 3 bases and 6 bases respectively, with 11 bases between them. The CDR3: CASSQHGGPGELFF. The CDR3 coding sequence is TGTGCCAGCAGCCAGCACGGGGGGCCCGGGGAGCTGTTTTTT.

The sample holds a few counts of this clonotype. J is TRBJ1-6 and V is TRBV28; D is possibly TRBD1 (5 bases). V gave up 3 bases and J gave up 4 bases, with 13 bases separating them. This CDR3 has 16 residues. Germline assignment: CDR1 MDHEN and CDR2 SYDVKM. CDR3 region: CASSFGQGYYNSPLHF. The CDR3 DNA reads TGTGCCAGCAGTTTTGGGCAGGGATATTATAATTCACCCCTCCACTTT.

The CDR3 coding sequence is TGTGCCAGCAGCTTAGCGTTGGGGGCTAGAGCTTTCTTT. Translation gives CASSLALGARAFF. The V gene is TRBV7-6, the J gene TRBJ1-1; D might be TRBD1 (6 bases). V lost 0 bases to trimming and J lost 10 bases, with 12 bases between them. This CDR3 region has 13 residues. Germline CDR1 SGHVS, CDR2 FNYEAQ.

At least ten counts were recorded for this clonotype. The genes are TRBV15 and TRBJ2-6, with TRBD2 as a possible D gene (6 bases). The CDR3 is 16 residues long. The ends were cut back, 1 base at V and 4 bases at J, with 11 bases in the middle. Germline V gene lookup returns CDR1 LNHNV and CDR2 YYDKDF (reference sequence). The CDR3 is CATSRAGGVGANVLTF. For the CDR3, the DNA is TGTGCCACCAGCAGAGCCGGAGGGGTCGGGGCCAACGTCCTGACTTTC.

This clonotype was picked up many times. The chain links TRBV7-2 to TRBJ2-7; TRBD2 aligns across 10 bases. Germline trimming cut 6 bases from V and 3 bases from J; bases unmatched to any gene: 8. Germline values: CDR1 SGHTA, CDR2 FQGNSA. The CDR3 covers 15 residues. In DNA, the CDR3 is TGTGCCAGCAGACGAGGCGGACTAGCGGTCTACGAGCAGTACTTC. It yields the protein CASRRGGLAVYEQYF.

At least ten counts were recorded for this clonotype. The DNA for the CDR3 is TGTGCCAGCAGCTTGGTATTAGCGGGACCTGGCGCCGGGGAGCTGTTTTTT. Encoded protein: CASSLVLAGPGAGELFF. The V gene is TRBV5-4, the J gene TRBJ2-2; 8 nucleotides match TRBD2. V was pared by 0 bases and J by 6 bases, with 10 bases of the junction left unmatched. The CDR3 runs to 17 residues. Looked up from germline, CDR1 is SGHNT and CDR2 is YYREEE (reference sequence).

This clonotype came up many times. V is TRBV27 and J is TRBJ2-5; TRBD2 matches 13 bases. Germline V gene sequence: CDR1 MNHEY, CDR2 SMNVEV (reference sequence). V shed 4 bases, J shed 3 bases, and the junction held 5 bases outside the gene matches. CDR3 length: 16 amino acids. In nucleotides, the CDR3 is TGTGCCAGCAGTTATCTTGGGACTAGCGGGGAAGAGACCCAGTACTTC. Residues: CASSYLGTSGEETQYF.

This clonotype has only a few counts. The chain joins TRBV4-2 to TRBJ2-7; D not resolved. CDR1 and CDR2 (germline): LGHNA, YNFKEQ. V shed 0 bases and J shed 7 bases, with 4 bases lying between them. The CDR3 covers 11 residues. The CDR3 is CASSQDGEQYF. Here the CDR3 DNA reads TGTGCCAGCAGCCAAGACGGAGAGCAGTACTTC.

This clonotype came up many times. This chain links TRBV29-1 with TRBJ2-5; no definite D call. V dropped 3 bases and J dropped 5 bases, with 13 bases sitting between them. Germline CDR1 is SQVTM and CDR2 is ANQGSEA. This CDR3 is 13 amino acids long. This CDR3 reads CSVESSRLETQYF. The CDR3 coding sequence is TGCAGCGTTGAGTCTTCCCGCCTGGAGACCCAGTACTTC.

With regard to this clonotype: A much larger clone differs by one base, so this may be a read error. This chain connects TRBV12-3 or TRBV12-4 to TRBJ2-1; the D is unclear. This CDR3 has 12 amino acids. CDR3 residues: CASLYRSAEQVF. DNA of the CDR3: TGTGCCAGCTTATATAGGAGCGCTGAGCAGGTCTTC.

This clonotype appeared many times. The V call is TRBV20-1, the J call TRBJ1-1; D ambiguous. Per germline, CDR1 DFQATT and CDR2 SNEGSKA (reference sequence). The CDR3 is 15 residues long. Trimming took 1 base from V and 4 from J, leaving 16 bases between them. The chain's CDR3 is CSARGRASSSTEAFF. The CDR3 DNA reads TGCAGTGCTAGAGGTCGGGCGTCCTCGAGCACTGAAGCTTTCTTT.

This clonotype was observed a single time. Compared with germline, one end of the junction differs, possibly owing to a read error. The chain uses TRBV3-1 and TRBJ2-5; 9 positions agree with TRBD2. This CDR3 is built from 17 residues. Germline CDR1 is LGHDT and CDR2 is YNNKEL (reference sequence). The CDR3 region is CATSQAQTSGYQETQYF. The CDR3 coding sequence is TGTGCCACCAGCCAAGCCCAAACTAGCGGGTACCAAGAGACCCAGTACTTC.

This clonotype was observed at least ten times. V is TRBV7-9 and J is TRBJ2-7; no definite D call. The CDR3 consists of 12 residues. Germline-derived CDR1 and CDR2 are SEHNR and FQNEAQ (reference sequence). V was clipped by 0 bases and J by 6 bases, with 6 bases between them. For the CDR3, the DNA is TGTGCCAGCAGCTTAGCCGGCAGCGAGCAGTACTTC. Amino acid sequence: CASSLAGSEQYF.

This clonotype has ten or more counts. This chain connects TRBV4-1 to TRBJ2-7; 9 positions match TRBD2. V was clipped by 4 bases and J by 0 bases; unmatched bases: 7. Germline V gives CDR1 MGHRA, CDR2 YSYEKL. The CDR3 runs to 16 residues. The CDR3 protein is CASSPRTSESSYEQYF. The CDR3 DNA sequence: TGCGCCAGCAGCCCAAGGACTAGCGAGAGCTCCTACGAGCAGTACTTC.

The CDR3 protein is CASSPRVEAGVSYEQYF. The CDR3 nucleotides read TGTGCCAGCTCACCACGGGTGGAAGCGGGAGTCTCCTACGAGCAGTACTTC. V is TRBV18 and J is TRBJ2-7; 8 bases are a match to TRBD2. Trimming cost V 1 base and J 0 bases; bases outside gene matches: 8. The CDR3 has 17 amino acids. CDR1 KGHSH and CDR2 LQKENI come from the germline V gene.

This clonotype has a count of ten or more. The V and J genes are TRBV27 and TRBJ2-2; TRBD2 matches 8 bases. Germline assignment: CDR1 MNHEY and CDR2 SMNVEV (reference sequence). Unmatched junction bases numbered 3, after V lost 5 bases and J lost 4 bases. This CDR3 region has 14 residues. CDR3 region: CASSRAGVTGELFF. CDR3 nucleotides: TGTGCCAGCAGTCGAGCGGGAGTCACCGGGGAGCTGTTTTTT.

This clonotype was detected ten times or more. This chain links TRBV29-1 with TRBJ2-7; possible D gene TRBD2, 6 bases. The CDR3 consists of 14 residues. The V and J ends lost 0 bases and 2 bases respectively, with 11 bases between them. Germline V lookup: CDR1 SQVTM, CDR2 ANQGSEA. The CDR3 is CSVEDRGKAYEQYF. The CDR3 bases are TGCAGCGTTGAAGATCGGGGGAAAGCCTACGAGCAGTACTTC.

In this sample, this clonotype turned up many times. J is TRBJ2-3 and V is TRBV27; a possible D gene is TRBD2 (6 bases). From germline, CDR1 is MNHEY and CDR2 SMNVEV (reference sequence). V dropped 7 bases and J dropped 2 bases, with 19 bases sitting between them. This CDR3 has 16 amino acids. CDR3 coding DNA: TGTGCCAGCACTCCCTGGGGTGCTAGCGACACAGATACGCAGTATTTT. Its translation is CASTPWGASDTDTQYF.

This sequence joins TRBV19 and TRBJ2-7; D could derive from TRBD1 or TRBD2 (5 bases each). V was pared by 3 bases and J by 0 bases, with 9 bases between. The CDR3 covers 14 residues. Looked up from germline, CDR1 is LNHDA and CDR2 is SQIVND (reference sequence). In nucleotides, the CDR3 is TGTGCCAGTAGTATTCTAGGGACCTCCTACGAGCAGTACTTC. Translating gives CASSILGTSYEQYF.

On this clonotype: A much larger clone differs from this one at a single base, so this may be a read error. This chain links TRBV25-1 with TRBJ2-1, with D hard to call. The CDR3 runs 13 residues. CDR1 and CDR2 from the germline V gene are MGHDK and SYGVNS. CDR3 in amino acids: CTSSDGLNNEQFF. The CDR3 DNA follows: TGTACCAGCAGTGACGGGCTAAACAATGAGCAGTTCTTC.

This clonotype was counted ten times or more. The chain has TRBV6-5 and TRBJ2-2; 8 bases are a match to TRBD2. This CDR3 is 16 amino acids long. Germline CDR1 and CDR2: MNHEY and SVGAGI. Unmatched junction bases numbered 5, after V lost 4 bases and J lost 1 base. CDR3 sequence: CASSLPGLENTGELFF. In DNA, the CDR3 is TGTGCCAGCAGTTTACCGGGACTAGAGAACACCGGGGAGCTGTTTTTT.